Listed here is a single T cell receptor beta chain. Its antigen is as yet unknown. The sample has other DNA sequences that encode this CDR3 too. The data derive from a study of shared clonotypes between healthy human individuals. Broader study findings: Estimated richness was generally greater in naive than memory subsets.

The authors' processing: ImmunoSEQ gave junction-only sequences without quality scores, so filtering differed. TCRdb keeps only in-frame clones here, not all; method: immunoSEQ multiplex PCR. V, J and clone size were drawn from that table, and D and trimming were deduced from the DNA. This sample has about 2,500,000 clones; roughly nine tenths occur once, and the top ten carry roughly 0.13%. V lost 5 bases to trimming and J lost 0 bases, with 6 bases between them. Germline V gene sequence: CDR1 ENHRY, CDR2 SYGVKD. The CDR3 runs 13 residues. Sequencing was done on a sample of naive CD4+ T cells sorted from blood. Subset described: CD45RA+ positively selected. V and J are TRBV10-3 and TRBJ2-3; D gene ambiguous. The TCR sequence derives from a man between 18 and 29 years old in good health. The CDR3 nucleotides read TGTGCCATCAGTCTGGAGAGCACAGATACGCAGTATTTT. Residues: CAISLESTDTQYF.